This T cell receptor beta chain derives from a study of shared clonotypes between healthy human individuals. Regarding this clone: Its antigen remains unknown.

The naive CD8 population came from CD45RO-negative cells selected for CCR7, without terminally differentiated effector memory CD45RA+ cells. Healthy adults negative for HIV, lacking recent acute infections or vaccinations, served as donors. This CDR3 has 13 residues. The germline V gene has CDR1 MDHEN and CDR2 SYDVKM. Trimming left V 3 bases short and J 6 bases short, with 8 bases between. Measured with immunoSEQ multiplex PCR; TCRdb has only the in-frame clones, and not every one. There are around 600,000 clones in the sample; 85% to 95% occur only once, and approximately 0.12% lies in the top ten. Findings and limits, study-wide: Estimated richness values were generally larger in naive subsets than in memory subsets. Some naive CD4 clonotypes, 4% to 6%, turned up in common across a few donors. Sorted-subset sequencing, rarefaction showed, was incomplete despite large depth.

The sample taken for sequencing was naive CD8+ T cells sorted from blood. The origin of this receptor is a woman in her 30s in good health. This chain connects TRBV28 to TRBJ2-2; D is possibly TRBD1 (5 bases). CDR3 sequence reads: CASSLATAGELFF. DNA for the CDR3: TGTGCCAGCAGTTTGGCGACAGCCGGGGAGCTGTTTTTT.